The sequence of this T cell receptor beta chain was determined in a study of regulatory T cells in long-lasting Graves disease. Arm-PCR of CDR3 regions and iRepertoire HTBI primers were the basis on which TCR beta libraries were built. One entry per CDR3 protein results from TCRdb running MiXCR on the multiplex PCR reads. The table has about 240,000 distinct CDR3 sequences, around 20% seen once. This sample's time point: newly diagnosed GD, antithyroid drugs for less than 3 months. Preparation of the TCR library used RNA extracted from PBMCs. This clonotype has a handful of counts. Only one base separates this from a far larger clonotype, so it likely reflects a read error. Germline CDR1 SNHLY, CDR2 FYNNEI. The CDR3 consists of 14 residues. With 6 bases clipped from V and 5 bases from J, the junction kept 6 bases outside the gene matches.

Sample: peripheral blood mononuclear cells (PBMCs), taken at new diagnosis, from a patient treated with antithyroid drugs. This chain links TRBV2 with TRBJ2-3; 9 bases are shared with TRBD2. The sequence was collected from a female donor with Graves disease. Here the CDR3 DNA reads TGTGCCAGCAGCCAGACTAGCGGCAAAGATACGCAGTATTTT. It yields the protein CASSQTSGKDTQYF.